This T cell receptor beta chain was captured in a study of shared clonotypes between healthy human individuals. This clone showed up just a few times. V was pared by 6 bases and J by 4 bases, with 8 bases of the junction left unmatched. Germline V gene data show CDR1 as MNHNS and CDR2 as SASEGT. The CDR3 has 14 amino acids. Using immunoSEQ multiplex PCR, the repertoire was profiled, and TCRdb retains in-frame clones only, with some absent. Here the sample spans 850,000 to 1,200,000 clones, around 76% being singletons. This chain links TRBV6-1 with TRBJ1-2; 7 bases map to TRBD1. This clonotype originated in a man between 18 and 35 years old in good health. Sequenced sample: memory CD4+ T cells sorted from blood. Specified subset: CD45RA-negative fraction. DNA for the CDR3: TGTGCCAGCAGCGTGCCCCGGACAGGCTATGGCTACACCTTC. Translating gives CASSVPRTGYGYTF.